The clone carrying this T cell receptor (beta chain) was recorded once. As yet, its antigen is unknown. V shed 4 bases and J shed 2 bases, with 14 bases lying between them. Germline lookup yields CDR1 SGHRS and CDR2 YFSETQ. The CDR3 extends over 15 amino acids. The data were taken from a study of OX40 agonist ivuxolimab in advanced cancers. Study at large: Patients receiving dose escalation had hepatocellular carcinoma, melanoma, renal cell or head and neck cancer. Two cutaneous melanoma patients and one hepatocellular carcinoma patient, three in all, had partial responses.

With baseline, cycle 4 day 1, and cycle 7 day 1 as timepoints, blood was sampled. The data were produced by immunoSEQ multiplex PCR, yet TCRdb's version contains in-frame clones alone and is incomplete. The sample has approximately 80,000 clones, roughly 91% seen once. Study observations and caveats: Among T cells, CD8+ cells averaged more expanded clones than CD4+ cells.

Sequences were derived from CD4+ or CD8+ T cells sorted from blood, sampled in a trial of the OX40 agonist ivuxolimab. The TCR sequence derives from an adult with an advanced solid tumor such as melanoma, head and neck, liver or kidney cancer. The chain joins TRBV5-1 to TRBJ2-3; D is ambiguous. The CDR3 DNA reads TGCGCCAGCAGCAAAGAATGGCTAAACACAGATACGCAGTATTTT. Translating it yields CASSKEWLNTDTQYF.